The clone carrying this T cell receptor beta chain was counted at least ten times. Antigen unknown. This specimen comes from a study of Graves' ophthalmopathy and Graves' hyperthyroidism. Study-wide results and caveats: With a specificity of around 77% and a sensitivity of 70% to 71%, the model predicted ophthalmopathy progression.

Moderate-to-severe activity, CAS ≥3, NOSPECS ≥4 and a duration under 3 months were seen in donors with ophthalmopathy. The sequenced template was RNA, covering the TCR beta CDR3 region. A first-round RT-PCR used HTBI primers, followed by a second-round multiplex PCR. MiXCR, applied by TCRdb to the multiplex PCR reads, yields one record per CDR3 protein. The sample has approximately 460,000 distinct CDR3 sequences, about 15% seen once. The CDR3 is made up of 13 amino acids. V was clipped by 10 bases and J by 3 bases; unmatched bases: 9. Germline CDR1 is SGHTA and CDR2 is FQGNSA. Sequenced input: blood. This rearrangement joins TRBV7-2 to TRBJ2-7; 7 nucleotides line up with TRBD2. This sequence was found in a woman aged 25 to 45 with Graves' ophthalmopathy. The CDR3 nucleotides are TGTGCCACCGCCCCTAGCGGCCTCTACGAGCAGTACTTC. Protein: CATAPSGLYEQYF.